This T cell receptor (beta chain) was found in a study of blood T cell repertoires in COVID-19. CDR3 length: 16 residues. Germline CDR1 reads MNHEY; CDR2 reads SMNVEV (reference sequence). Trimming stripped 3 bases from V and 4 bases from J, with 13 bases between. Authors' data handling: Amplification of reference gene primers was used by the study to estimate nucleated cell counts. Sequenced by immunoSEQ multiplex PCR; TCRdb stores in-frame clones only, minus some. V and J calls and clone size are copied from that table; D and trimming were computed from the DNA. Here the sample spans a few hundred thousand clones, roughly 85% being singletons.

This chain uses TRBV27 with TRBJ2-6; TRBD1 might be the D (5 bases). Sequences were obtained from peripheral blood. This sequence was found in a human donor in a cohort sampled during active COVID-19. CDR3 amino acids: CASSFRVAGGANVLTF. CDR3 DNA sequence: TGTGCCAGCAGTTTCAGGGTCGCAGGGGGGGCCAACGTCCTGACTTTC.